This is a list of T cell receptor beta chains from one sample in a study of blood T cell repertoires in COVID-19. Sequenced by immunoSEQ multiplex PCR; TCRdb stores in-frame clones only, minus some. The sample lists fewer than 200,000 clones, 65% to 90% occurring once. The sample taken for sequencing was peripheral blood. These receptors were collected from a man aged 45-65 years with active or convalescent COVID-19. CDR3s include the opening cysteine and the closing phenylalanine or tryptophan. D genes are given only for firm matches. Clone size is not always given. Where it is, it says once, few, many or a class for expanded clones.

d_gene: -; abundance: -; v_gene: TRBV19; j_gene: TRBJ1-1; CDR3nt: TGTGCCAGTAGCCCCCCGGGGTACACTGAAGCTTTCTTT; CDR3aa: CASSPPGYTEAFF
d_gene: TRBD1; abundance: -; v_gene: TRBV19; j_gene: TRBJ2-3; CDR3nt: TGTGCCAGTAGCAGTGTTCCGGGACAGGGGAGCACAGATACGCAGTATTTT; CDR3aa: CASSSVPGQGSTDTQYF
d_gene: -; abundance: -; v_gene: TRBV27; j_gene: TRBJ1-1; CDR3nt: TGTGCCAGCAGAGCCATTGTGAGGCCGAACACTGAAGCTTTCTTT; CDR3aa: CASRAIVRPNTEAFF
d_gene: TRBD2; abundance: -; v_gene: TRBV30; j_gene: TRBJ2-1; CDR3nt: TGTGCCTGGAGTGAAGCGGGAGGGCCTAATGAGCAGTTCTTC; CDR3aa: CAWSEAGGPNEQFF
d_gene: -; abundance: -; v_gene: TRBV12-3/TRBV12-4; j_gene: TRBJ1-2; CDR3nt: TGTGCCAGCAGTTTGAGGAGCAACTATGGCTACACCTTC; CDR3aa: CASSLRSNYGYTF
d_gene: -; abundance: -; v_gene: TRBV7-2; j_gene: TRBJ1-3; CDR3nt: TGTGCCAGCAGCTCGTACAGCGGGGCGGTGAGGAACACCATATATTTT; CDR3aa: CASSSYSGAVRNTIYF
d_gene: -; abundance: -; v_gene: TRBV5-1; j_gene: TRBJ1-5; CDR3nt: TGCGCCAGCAGCTTGGCATCCGGGGGGGGTCAGCCCCAGCATTTT; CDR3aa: CASSLASGGGQPQHF
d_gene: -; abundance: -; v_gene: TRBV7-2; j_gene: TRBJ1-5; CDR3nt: TGTGCCAGCAGCTTTGTCGAGAATCAGCCCCAGCATTTT; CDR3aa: CASSFVENQPQHF
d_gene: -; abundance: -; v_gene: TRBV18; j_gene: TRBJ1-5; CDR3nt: TGTGCCAGCTCACCATTGGGCCAGAGCAATCAGCCCCAGCATTTT; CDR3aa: CASSPLGQSNQPQHF
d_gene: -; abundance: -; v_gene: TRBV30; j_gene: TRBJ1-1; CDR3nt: TGTGCCTGGAGTGTAGCAGGGGTCACTGAAGCTTTCTTT; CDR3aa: CAWSVAGVTEAFF
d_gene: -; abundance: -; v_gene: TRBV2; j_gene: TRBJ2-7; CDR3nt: TGTGCCAGCAGTGAACTGGGAAGTAAGTCCACCGAGGGGTACTTC; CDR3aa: CASSELGSKSTEGYF
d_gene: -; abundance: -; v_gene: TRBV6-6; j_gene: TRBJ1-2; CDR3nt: TGTGCCAGCAGGGCCGGCACAGCCCAAAACTATGGCTACACCTTC; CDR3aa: CASRAGTAQNYGYTF
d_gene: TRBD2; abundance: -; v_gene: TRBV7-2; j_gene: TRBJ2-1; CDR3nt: TGTGCCAGCAGCTTAGAACTAGCGGGGGGTGCAAATGAGCAGTTCTTC; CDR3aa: CASSLELAGGANEQFF
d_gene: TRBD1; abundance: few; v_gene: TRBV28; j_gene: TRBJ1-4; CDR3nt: TGTGCCAGCAGTTCTTACAGGGGTGCGACTAATGAAAAACTGTTTTTT; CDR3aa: CASSSYRGATNEKLFF
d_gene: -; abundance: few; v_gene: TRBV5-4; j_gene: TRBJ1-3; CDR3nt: TGTGCCAGCAGCGAAACAGGGCTCGGTAACACCATATATTTT; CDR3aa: CASSETGLGNTIYF
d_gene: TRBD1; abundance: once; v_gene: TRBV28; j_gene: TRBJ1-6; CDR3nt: TGTGCCAGCAGTCGACTCGGGACAGAAAATTCACCCCTCCACTTT; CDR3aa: CASSRLGTENSPLHF
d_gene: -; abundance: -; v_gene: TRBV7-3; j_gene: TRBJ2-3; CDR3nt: TGTGCCAGCAGCCTGATTTCGGCAGATACGCAGTATTTT; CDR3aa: CASSLISADTQYF
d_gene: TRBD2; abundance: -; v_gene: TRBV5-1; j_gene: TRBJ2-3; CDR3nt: TGCGCCAGCAGCTTGGTCCTAGCGGGAGTTAGCTCAGATACGCAGTATTTT; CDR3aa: CASSLVLAGVSSDTQYF
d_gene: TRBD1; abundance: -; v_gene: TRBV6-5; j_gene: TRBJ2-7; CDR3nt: TGTGCCAGCAGTTATACAGGGGCCTCTTCCTACGAGCAGTACTTC; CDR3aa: CASSYTGASSYEQYF
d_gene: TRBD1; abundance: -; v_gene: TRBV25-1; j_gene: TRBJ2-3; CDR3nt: TGTGCCAGCAGTCAGACAGGGTCAGATACGCAGTATTTT; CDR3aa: CASSQTGSDTQYF
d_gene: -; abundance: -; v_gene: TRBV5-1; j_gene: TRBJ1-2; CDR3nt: TGCGCCAGCAGCTCGGCGGGGCAGGAATATGGCTACACCTTC; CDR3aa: CASSSAGQEYGYTF
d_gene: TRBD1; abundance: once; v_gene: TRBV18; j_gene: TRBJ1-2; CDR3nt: TGTGCCAGCTCGCCTGACAGGGGGAACTATGGCTACACCTTC; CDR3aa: CASSPDRGNYGYTF
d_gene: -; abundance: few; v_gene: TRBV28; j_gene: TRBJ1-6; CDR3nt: TGTGCCAGCAGTTTAAGGAGAGACAGAAGGCTCAGTGGTTCACCCCTCCACTTT; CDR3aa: CASSLRRDRRLSGSPLHF
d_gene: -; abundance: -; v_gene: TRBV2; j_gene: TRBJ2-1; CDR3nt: TGTGCCAGCAGCTTTGATAGAAGCTCCTACAATGAGCAGTTCTTC; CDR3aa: CASSFDRSSYNEQFF
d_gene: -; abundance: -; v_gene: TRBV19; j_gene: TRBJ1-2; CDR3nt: TGTGCCAGTAGTATAAGGCGACCGAACAGGTACTATGGCTACACCTTC; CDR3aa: CASSIRRPNRYYGYTF
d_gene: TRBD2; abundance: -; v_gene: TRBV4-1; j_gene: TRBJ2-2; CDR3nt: TGCGCCAGCAGCCCCACGGGACTAGCGGGAGTAGCCGGGGAGCTGTTTTTT; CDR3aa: CASSPTGLAGVAGELFF
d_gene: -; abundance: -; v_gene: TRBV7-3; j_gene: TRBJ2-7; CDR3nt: TGTGCCAGCAGCTTAAATGAGGGGGCGGGAGAGCAGTACTTC; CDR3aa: CASSLNEGAGEQYF
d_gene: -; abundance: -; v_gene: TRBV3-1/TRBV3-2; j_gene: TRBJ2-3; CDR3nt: TGTGCCAGCAGCCAAGTCCGGGTGGGTGGAGATACGCAGTATTTT; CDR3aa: CASSQVRVGGDTQYF
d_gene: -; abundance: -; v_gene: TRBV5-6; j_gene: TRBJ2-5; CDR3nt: TGTGCCAGCAGCTTGTCGGTGGGAGAATTTAGGGAGACCCAGTACTTC; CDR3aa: CASSLSVGEFRETQYF
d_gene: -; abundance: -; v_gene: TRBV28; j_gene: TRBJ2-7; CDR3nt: TGTGCCAGCAGCTTCGATCCGCGCGAGCAGTACTTC; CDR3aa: CASSFDPREQYF
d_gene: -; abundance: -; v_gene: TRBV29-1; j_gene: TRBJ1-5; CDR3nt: TGCAGCGTTGTAGGGGCCCTACCGAATCAGCCCCAGCATTTT; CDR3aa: CSVVGALPNQPQHF